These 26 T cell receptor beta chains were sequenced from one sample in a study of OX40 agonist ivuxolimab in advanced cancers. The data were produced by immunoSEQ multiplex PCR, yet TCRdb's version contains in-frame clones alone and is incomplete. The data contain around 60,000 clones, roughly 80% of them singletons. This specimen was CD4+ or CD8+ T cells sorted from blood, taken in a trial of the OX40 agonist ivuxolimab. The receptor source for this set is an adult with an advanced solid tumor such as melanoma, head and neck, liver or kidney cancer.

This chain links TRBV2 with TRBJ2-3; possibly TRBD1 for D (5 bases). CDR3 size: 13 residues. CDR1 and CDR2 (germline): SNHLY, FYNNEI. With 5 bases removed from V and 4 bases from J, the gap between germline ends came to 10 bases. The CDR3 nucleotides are TGTGCCAGCAGTATAGCAGGGCCAGATACGCAGTATTTT. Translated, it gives CASSIAGPDTQYF. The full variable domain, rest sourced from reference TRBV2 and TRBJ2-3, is EPEVTQTPSHQVTQMGQEVILRCVPISNHLYFYWYRQILGQKVEFLVSFYNNEISEKSEIFDDQFSVERPDGSNFTLKIRSTKLEDSAMYFCASSIAGPDTQYFGPGTRLTVL.

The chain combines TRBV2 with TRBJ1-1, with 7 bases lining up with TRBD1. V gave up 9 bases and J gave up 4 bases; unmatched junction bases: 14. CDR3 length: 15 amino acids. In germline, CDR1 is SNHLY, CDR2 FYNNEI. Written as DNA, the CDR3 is TGTGCCAGTCAGTGGCCAGGGGGGTTGGGCACTGAAGCTTTCTTT. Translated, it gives CASQWPGGLGTEAFF.

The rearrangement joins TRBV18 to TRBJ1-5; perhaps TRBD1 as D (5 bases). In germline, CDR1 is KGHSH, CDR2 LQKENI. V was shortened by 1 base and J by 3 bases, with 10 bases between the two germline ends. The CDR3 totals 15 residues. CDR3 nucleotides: TGTGCCAGCTCACCACGAGGGACGGACAATCAGCCCCAGCATTTT. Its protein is CASSPRGTDNQPQHF.

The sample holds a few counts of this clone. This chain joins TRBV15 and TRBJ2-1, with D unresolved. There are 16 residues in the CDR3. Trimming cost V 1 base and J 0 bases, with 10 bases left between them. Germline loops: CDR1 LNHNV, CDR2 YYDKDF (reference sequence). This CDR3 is CATSRGRSSSYNEQFF. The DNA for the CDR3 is TGTGCCACCAGCAGAGGCCGCTCGAGCTCCTACAATGAGCAGTTCTTC.

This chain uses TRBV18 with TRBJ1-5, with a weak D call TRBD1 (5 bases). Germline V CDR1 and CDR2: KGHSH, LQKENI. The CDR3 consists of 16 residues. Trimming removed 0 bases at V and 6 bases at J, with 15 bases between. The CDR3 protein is CASSPPSQGGAQPQHF. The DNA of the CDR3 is TGTGCCAGCTCACCACCCTCGCAGGGAGGGGCTCAGCCCCAGCATTTT.

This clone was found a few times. DNA for the CDR3: TGTGCCAGCAGCCGAGAGACAGGGGTTGGCACTGAAGCTTTCTTT. It translates to CASSRETGVGTEAFF. The rearrangement links TRBV4-2 to TRBJ1-1; 8 nucleotides align to TRBD1. Losses at the gene ends were 4 bases for V and 4 bases for J; bases not matched to a gene: 8. This CDR3 region has 15 residues. Germline lookup yields CDR1 LGHNA and CDR2 YNFKEQ.

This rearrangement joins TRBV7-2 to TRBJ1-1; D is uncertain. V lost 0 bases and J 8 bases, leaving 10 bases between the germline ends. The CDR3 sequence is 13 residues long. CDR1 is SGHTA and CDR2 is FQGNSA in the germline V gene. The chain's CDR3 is CASSLARREEAFF. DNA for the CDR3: TGTGCCAGCAGCTTAGCAAGGAGGGAAGAAGCTTTCTTT.

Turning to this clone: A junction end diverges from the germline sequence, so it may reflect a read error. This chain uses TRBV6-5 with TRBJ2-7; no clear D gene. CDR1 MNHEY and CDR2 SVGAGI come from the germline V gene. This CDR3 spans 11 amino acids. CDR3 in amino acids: CASSHSYEQYF. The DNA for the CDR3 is TGTGCCAGCAGTCACTCCTACGAGCAGTACTTC.

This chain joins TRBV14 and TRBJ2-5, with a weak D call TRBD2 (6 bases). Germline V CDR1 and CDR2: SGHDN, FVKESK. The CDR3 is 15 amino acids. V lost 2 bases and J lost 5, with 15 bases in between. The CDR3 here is CASSQFWGGGETQYF. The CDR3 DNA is TGTGCCAGCAGCCAATTCTGGGGAGGAGGCGAGACCCAGTACTTC.

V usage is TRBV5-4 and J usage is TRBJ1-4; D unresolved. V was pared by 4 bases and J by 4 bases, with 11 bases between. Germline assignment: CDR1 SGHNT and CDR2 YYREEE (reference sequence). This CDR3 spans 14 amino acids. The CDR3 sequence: CASSRPGFNEKLFF. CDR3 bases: TGTGCCAGCAGCCGCCCCGGGTTTAATGAAAAACTGTTTTTT.

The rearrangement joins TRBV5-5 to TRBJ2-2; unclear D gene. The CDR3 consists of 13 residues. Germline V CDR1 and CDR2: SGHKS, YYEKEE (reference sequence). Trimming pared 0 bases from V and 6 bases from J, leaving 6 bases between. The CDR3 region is CASSLAAAGELFF. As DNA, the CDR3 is TGTGCCAGCAGCTTGGCAGCCGCCGGGGAGCTGTTTTTT.

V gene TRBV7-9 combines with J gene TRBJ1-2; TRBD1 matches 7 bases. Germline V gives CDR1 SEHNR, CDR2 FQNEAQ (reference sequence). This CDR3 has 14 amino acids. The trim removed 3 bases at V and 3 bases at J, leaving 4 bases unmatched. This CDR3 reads CASSLGDSYYGYTF. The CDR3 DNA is TGTGCCAGCAGCTTGGGGGACAGCTACTATGGCTACACCTTC.

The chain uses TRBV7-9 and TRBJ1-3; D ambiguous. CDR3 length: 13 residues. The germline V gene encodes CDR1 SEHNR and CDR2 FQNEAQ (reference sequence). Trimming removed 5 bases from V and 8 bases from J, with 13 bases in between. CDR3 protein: CASSPTNGYTIYF. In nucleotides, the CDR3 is TGTGCCAGCAGCCCGACTAACGGGTACACCATATATTTT.

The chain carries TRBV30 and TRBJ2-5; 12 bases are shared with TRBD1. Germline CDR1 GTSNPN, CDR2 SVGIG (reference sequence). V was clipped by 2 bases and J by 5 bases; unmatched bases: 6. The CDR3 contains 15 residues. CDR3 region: CAWSRGTGGGETQYF. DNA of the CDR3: TGTGCCTGGAGTAGAGGGACAGGGGGCGGGGAGACCCAGTACTTC.

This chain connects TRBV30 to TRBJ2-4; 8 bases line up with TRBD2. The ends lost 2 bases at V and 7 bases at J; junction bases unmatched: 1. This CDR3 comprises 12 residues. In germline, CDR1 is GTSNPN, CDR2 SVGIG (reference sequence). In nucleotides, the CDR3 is TGTGCCTGGAGTTCGGGGGGGAACATTCAGTACTTC. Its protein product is CAWSSGGNIQYF.

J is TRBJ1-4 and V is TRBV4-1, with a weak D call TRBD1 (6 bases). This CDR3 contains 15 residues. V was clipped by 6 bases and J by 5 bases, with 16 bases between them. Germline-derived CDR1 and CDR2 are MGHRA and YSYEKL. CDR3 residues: CASRENGQSNEKLFF. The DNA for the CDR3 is TGCGCCAGCAGGGAAAACGGACAGTCAAATGAAAAACTGTTTTTT.

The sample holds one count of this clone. The CDR3 DNA sequence: TGCACCAGCCTACCGGGACTAGCGGGTTATGAGCAGTTCTTC. It specifies CTSLPGLAGYEQFF. This chain joins TRBV1 and TRBJ2-1; the table names TRBD2, a call not compared with the DNA. TRBV1 represents a pseudogene. The CDR3 is made up of 14 amino acids.

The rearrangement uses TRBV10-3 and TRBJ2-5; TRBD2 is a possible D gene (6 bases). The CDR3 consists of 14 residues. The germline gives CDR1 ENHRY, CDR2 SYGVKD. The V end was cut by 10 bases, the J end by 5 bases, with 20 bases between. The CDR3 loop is CATGAGEGRETQYF. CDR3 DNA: TGTGCCACCGGGGCCGGGGAAGGGAGGGAGACCCAGTACTTC.

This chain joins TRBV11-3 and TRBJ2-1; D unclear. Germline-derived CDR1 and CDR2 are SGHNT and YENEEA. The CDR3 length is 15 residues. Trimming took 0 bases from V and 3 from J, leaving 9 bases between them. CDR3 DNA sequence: TGTGCCAGCAGCTTAGATCTGGCCTACTACAATGAGCAGTTCTTC. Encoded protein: CASSLDLAYYNEQFF. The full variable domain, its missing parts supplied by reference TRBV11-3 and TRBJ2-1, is EAGVVQSPRYKIIEKKQPVAFWCNPISGHNTLYWYLQNLGQGPELLIRYENEEAVDDSQLPKDRFSAERLKGVDSTLKIQPAELGDSAVYLCASSLDLAYYNEQFFGPGTRLTVL.

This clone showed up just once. This CDR3 reads CASSSDRVGEQYV. DNA for the CDR3: TGTGCCAGCAGCTCTGACAGGGTTGGAGAGCAGTACGTC. The J gene is TRBJ2-7, the V gene TRBV11-2, with 7 bases lining up with TRBD1. V was clipped by 4 bases and J by 7 bases; unmatched bases: 7. Germline V gene lookup returns CDR1 SGHAT and CDR2 FQNNGV. This CDR3 has 13 residues.

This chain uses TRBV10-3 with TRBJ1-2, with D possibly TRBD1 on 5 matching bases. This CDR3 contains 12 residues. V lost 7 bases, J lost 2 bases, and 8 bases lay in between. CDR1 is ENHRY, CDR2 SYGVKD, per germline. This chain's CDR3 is CAINPGNYGYTF. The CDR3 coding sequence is TGTGCCATCAACCCAGGGAACTATGGCTACACCTTC.

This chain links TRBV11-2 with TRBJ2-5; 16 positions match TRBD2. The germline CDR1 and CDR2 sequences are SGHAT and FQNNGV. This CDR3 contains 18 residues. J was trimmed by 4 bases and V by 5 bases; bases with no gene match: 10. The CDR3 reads CASSRGTSGRALLETQYF. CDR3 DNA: TGTGCCAGCAGCCGGGGGACTAGCGGGAGGGCTTTACTAGAGACCCAGTACTTC.

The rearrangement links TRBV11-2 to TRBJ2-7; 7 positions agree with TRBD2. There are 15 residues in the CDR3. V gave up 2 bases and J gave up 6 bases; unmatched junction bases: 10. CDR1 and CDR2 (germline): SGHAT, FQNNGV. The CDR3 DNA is TGTGCCAGCAGCTTACGGGGAGGGGCTGGAGGCGAGCAGTACGTC. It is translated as CASSLRGGAGGEQYV.

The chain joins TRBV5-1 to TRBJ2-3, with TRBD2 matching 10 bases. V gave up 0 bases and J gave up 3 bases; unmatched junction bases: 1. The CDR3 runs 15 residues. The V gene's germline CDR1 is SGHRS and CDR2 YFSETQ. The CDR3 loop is CASSLELAGTDTQYF. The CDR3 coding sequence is TGCGCCAGCAGCTTGGAACTAGCGGGAACAGATACGCAGTATTTT.

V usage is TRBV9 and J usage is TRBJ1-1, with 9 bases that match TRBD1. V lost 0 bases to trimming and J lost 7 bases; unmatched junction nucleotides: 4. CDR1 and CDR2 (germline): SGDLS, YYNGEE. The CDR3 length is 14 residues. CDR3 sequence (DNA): TGTGCCAGCAGCGTAGTACAGGGGGCTGGTGAAGCTTTCTTT. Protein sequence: CASSVVQGAGEAFF. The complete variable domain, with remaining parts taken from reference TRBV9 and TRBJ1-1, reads DSGVTQTPKHLITATGQRVTLRCSPRSGDLSVYWYQQSLDQGLQFLIQYYNGEERAKGNILERFSAQQFPDLHSELNLSSLELGDSALYFCASSVVQGAGEAFFGQGTRLTVV.

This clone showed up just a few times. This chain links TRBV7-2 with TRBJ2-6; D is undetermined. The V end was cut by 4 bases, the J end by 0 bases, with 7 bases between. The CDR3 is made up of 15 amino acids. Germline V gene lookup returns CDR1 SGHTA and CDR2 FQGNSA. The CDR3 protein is CASSSQISGANVLTF. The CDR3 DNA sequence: TGTGCCAGCAGCTCCCAGATCTCTGGGGCCAACGTCCTGACTTTC.